What follows describes a single T cell receptor (beta chain). The V end was cut by 0 bases, the J end by 2 bases, with 8 bases between. Germline V gene sequence: CDR1 LNHDA, CDR2 SQIVND (reference sequence). CDR3 length: 14 amino acids. This entry is derived from a study of OX40 agonist ivuxolimab in advanced cancers. In the study overall: Three patients, one with hepatocellular carcinoma and two with cutaneous melanoma, achieved partial responses.

The table came from immunoSEQ multiplex PCR; TCRdb's copy has only in-frame clones and leaves some out. The data show over 150,000 clones, with 94% seen just once and around 0.33% held by the top ten. This clonotype was sampled from an adult with an advanced solid tumor such as melanoma, head and neck, liver or kidney cancer. The V call is TRBV19, the J call TRBJ2-7; unclear D gene. The sample in question was CD4+ or CD8+ T cells sorted from blood, obtained in a trial of the OX40 agonist ivuxolimab. The chain's CDR3 is CASSIDTPAYEQYF. The CDR3 coding sequence is TGTGCCAGTAGTATAGATACCCCGGCCTACGAGCAGTACTTC. Full variable domain (outside the CDR3, taken from reference TRBV19 and TRBJ2-7): DGGITQSPKYLFRKEGQNVTLSCEQNLNHDAMYWYRQDPGQGLRLIYYSQIVNDFQKGDIAEGYSVSREKKESFPLTVTSAQKNPTAFYLCASSIDTPAYEQYFGPGTRLTVT.